This TCR beta chain was recorded in a study of shared clonotypes between healthy human individuals. Clones were sequenced by immunoSEQ multiplex PCR, and TCRdb holds only the in-frame ones, with some missing. This sample carries a few million clones, about 90% of them seen once, and the ten largest clones take 0.37%. In germline, CDR1 is ENHRY, CDR2 SYGVKD. The V end was cut by 2 bases, the J end by 9 bases, with 7 bases between. This CDR3 spans 11 amino acids. In regard to this clone: Its antigen is unidentified.

Study-level findings and limits: Relative to clonotypes present in all four donors, those not shared had lower generation probabilities.

Sequenced sample: naive CD4+ T cells from PBMCs. Subset given: CD45RA+ positively selected. The V gene is TRBV10-3, the J gene TRBJ1-2; D is perhaps TRBD1 (5 bases). The clonotype was recovered from a man aged 18 to 30 in good health. Some clones in this sample may be carry-over from other donors' samples. The CDR3 nucleotides are TGTGCCATCAGTGAGGGGGCTAGCTACACCTTC. It is translated as CAISEGASYTF.